The 2 T cell receptor beta chains listed next were all sequenced from one sample in a study of blood T cell repertoires in COVID-19. Sequencing was performed with immunoSEQ multiplex PCR; in TCRdb, only in-frame clones are kept and a portion is missing. The data contain fewer than 700,000 clones, about 88% of them singletons. Material: peripheral blood. Every receptor here comes from a woman between 45 and 60 years old with COVID-19, enrolled during active disease.

CDR3 nucleotides: TGCGCCAGCAGCCAAAGCGGGCTGGCCTACGAGCAGTACTTC. This gives the protein CASSQSGLAYEQYF. This chain links TRBV4-1 with TRBJ2-7, with D possibly matching TRBD2 (6 bases). Trimming shortened V by 2 bases and J by 2 bases, and 10 bases separated the two germline ends. Germline lookup yields CDR1 MGHRA and CDR2 YSYEKL. The CDR3 has 14 residues.

V is TRBV6-5 and J is TRBJ2-1; D possibly corresponds to TRBD1 (6 bases). The V and J ends lost 7 bases and 3 bases respectively, with 10 bases between them. Per the germline V gene, CDR1 is MNHEY and CDR2 is SVGAGI. This CDR3 has 13 amino acids. CDR3 region: CASTRDNYNEQFF. The DNA for the CDR3 is TGTGCCAGCACCCGGGACAACTACAATGAGCAGTTCTTC.